These 20 T cell receptor beta chains were all obtained from the same sample, sequenced in a study of blood T cell repertoires in COVID-19. Sequenced by immunoSEQ multiplex PCR; TCRdb stores in-frame clones only, minus some. Here the sample spans 200,000 to 250,000 clones, roughly four fifths being singletons. The source material was peripheral blood. The receptors were gathered from a woman aged 80 or over with COVID-19, enrolled during active disease.

The rearrangement joins TRBV4-2 to TRBJ2-3; D ambiguous. This CDR3 has 16 residues. Germline V gene data show CDR1 as LGHNA and CDR2 as YNFKEQ. V lost 4 bases and J lost 1, with 15 bases in between. In DNA form, the CDR3 reads TGTGCCAGCAGCCCTTACCGTCGAGAGGGCACAGATACGCAGTATTTT. Translation gives CASSPYRREGTDTQYF.

The genes are TRBV5-6 and TRBJ2-3; 8 nucleotides agree with TRBD1. J was trimmed by 5 bases and V by 5 bases; bases with no gene match: 7. Germline V gene data show CDR1 as SGHDT and CDR2 as YYEEEE. This CDR3 has 14 residues. CDR3 sequence: CASRKTGAVDTQYF. The CDR3 nucleotides read TGTGCCAGCAGGAAGACAGGGGCAGTAGATACGCAGTATTTT.

Concerning this clone itself: Sequence at one end of the junction differs from germline and may be a read error. This rearrangement joins TRBV6-2 or TRBV6-3 to TRBJ1-5; 7 nucleotides align to TRBD1. This CDR3 spans 16 amino acids. The germline V gene encodes CDR1 MNHEY and CDR2 SVGEGT. The CDR3 is CANSYSQGESNQPQHF. In DNA, the CDR3 is TGTGCCAACAGTTACTCCCAGGGGGAGAGCAATCAGCCCCAGCATTTT.

This clone was picked up one time. The chain is built from TRBV9 and TRBJ2-2; 7 bases are a match to TRBD1. V shed 4 bases and J 5 bases; nucleotides not matched to a gene: 8. This CDR3 comprises 15 residues. The germline CDR1 and CDR2 sequences are SGDLS and YYNGEE. The CDR3 sequence is CASSPRQGSTGELFF. Written as DNA, the CDR3 is TGTGCCAGCAGCCCAAGACAGGGTTCGACCGGGGAGCTGTTTTTT.

J is TRBJ2-5 and V is TRBV28; D remains ambiguous. Germline CDR1 MDHEN, CDR2 SYDVKM. The CDR3 extends over 14 amino acids. V lost 1 base to trimming and J lost 2 bases, with 8 bases between them. The CDR3 loop reads CASSLSPSQETQYF. The CDR3 coding sequence is TGTGCCAGCAGTTTATCGCCCAGTCAAGAGACCCAGTACTTC.

This rearrangement joins TRBV30 to TRBJ1-1; a possible D gene is TRBD1 (5 bases). This CDR3 spans 12 amino acids. Germline V CDR1 and CDR2: GTSNPN, SVGIG (reference sequence). The germline V and J ends were trimmed by 5 bases and 4 bases, with 11 bases remaining between them. CDR3 nucleotide sequence: TGTGCCTGGTTAGGGGACTCCACTGAAGCTTTCTTT. Encoded protein: CAWLGDSTEAFF. The entire variable domain, with the rest obtained from reference TRBV30 and TRBJ1-1, is as follows: SQTIHQWPATLVQPVGSPLSLECTVEGTSNPNLYWYRQAAGRGLQLLFYSVGIGQISSEVPQNLSASRPQDRQFILSSKKLLLSDSGFYLCAWLGDSTEAFFGQGTRLTVV.

The chain joins TRBV7-2 to TRBJ2-7; weak D call: TRBD1 (5 bases). V dropped 1 base and J dropped 3 bases, with 7 bases sitting between them. This CDR3 spans 13 amino acids. Germline loops: CDR1 SGHTA, CDR2 FQGNSA. The CDR3 sequence: CASSLGQIYEQYF. DNA for the CDR3: TGTGCCAGCAGCTTAGGACAGATCTACGAGCAGTACTTC.

CDR3 region: CASSDLRGSSYNSPLHF. The CDR3 DNA sequence: TGTGCCAGCAGTGACCTAAGGGGAAGCTCCTATAATTCACCCCTCCACTTT. The J gene is TRBJ1-6, the V gene TRBV28, with D possibly TRBD1 on 5 matching bases. V was clipped by 5 bases and J by 0 bases, with 14 bases between them. From germline, CDR1 is MDHEN and CDR2 SYDVKM. The CDR3 covers 17 residues.

The V gene is TRBV6-5, the J gene TRBJ1-2; D is possibly TRBD1 (6 bases). CDR1 MNHEY and CDR2 SVGAGI come from the germline V gene. This CDR3 contains 14 residues. Trimming removed 0 bases from V and 3 bases from J, with 8 bases in between. The CDR3 region is CASSYSTGYYGYTF. The CDR3 region has the DNA TGTGCCAGCAGTTACTCGACAGGATACTATGGCTACACCTTC.

The V call is TRBV18, the J call TRBJ1-1; no clear D gene. V lost 5 bases to trimming and J lost 1 base, with 8 bases between them. Germline CDR1 is KGHSH and CDR2 is LQKENI. The CDR3 consists of 13 residues. In DNA, the CDR3 is TGTGCCAGCTCAGAGTACGGGAACACTGAAGCTTTCTTT. As protein: CASSEYGNTEAFF.

The chain combines TRBV4-2 with TRBJ2-2; perhaps TRBD2 as D (5 bases). The V gene's germline CDR1 is LGHNA and CDR2 YNFKEQ. The CDR3 is made up of 17 amino acids. Trimming removed 1 base at V and 0 bases at J, with 12 bases between. This CDR3 is CASSQVRGFANTGELFF. The CDR3, as DNA: TGTGCCAGCAGCCAAGTGAGAGGGTTCGCGAACACCGGGGAGCTGTTTTTT.

The chain joins TRBV6-1 to TRBJ2-5; TRBD1 matches at 10 bases. The V gene end was trimmed by 3 bases and the J gene end by 4 bases; junction bases not matched to a gene: 5. This CDR3 region has 15 residues. Germline CDR1 is MNHNS and CDR2 is SASEGT. The CDR3 region has the DNA TGTGCCAGCAGTGAGAATCGGGACAGGGGAGAGACCCAGTACTTC. The encoded protein is CASSENRDRGETQYF.

The chain carries TRBV18 and TRBJ1-2; 7 bases agree with TRBD1. The germline V gene has CDR1 KGHSH and CDR2 LQKENI. The CDR3 consists of 15 residues. The V gene end was trimmed by 0 bases and the J gene end by 5 bases; junction bases not matched to a gene: 6. The CDR3 reads CASSPPGRGLYGYTF. As DNA, the CDR3 is TGTGCCAGCTCACCACCGGGCAGGGGGTTATATGGCTACACCTTC. Full variable domain (remainder filled in from reference TRBV18 and TRBJ1-2): NAGVMQNPRHLVRRRGQEARLRCSPMKGHSHVYWYRQLPEEGLKFMVYLQKENIIDESGMPKERFSAEFPKEGPSILRIQQVVRGDSAAYFCASSPPGRGLYGYTFGSGTRLTVV.

This chain joins TRBV27 and TRBJ2-5, with D possibly being TRBD1 (6 bases). The CDR3 covers 14 residues. Germline V gene lookup returns CDR1 MNHEY and CDR2 SMNVEV (reference sequence). V lost 3 bases and J lost 1, with 9 bases in between. The CDR3 here is CASSFTGFQETQYF. CDR3 nucleotides: TGTGCCAGCAGTTTTACAGGGTTCCAAGAGACCCAGTACTTC.

This clone was detected only a few times. The V gene is TRBV30, the J gene TRBJ1-1; perhaps TRBD1 as D (5 bases). Trimming stripped 2 bases from V and 9 bases from J, with 10 bases between. The germline V gene has CDR1 GTSNPN and CDR2 SVGIG (reference sequence). The CDR3 sequence is 11 residues long. CDR3 sequence reads: CAWSLPGKAFF. The CDR3 DNA is TGTGCCTGGAGTCTCCCAGGGAAAGCTTTCTTT.

The rearrangement links TRBV5-1 to TRBJ1-4, with unresolved D. The germline CDR1 and CDR2 sequences are SGHRS and YFSETQ. The CDR3 runs to 15 residues. The germline V and J ends were trimmed by 4 bases and 2 bases, with 12 bases remaining between them. CDR3 nucleotides: TGCGCCAGCAGCGTGTCGGGTGACACTAATGAAAAACTGTTTTTT. Translated: CASSVSGDTNEKLFF.

This sequence joins TRBV7-6 and TRBJ1-4, with D possibly TRBD1 on 5 matching bases. Germline V CDR1 and CDR2: SGHVS, FNYEAQ. This CDR3 has 17 residues. The germline V and J ends were trimmed by 2 bases and 2 bases, with 15 bases remaining between them. CDR3 region: CASSLTPSRATNEKLFF. The DNA for the CDR3 is TGTGCCAGCAGCTTAACCCCCTCCAGGGCTACTAATGAAAAACTGTTTTTT.

The chain combines TRBV4-1 with TRBJ1-5; 7 bases line up with TRBD1. The CDR3 length is 14 residues. The junction had 11 bases not matched to a gene; V was cut back by 4 bases and J by 11 bases. Germline CDR1 and CDR2: MGHRA and YSYEKL. The CDR3 loop is CASSRTGFGEAQHF. CDR3 DNA sequence: TGCGCCAGCAGCCGGACAGGATTCGGGGAGGCCCAGCATTTT.

V usage is TRBV10-3 and J usage is TRBJ2-7; D is unresolved. Germline CDR1 ENHRY, CDR2 SYGVKD. CDR3 length: 11 residues. Trimming shortened V by 10 bases and J by 0 bases, and 7 bases separated the two germline ends. The CDR3 region is CATRFSYEQYF. In nucleotides, the CDR3 is TGTGCCACGCGCTTCTCCTACGAGCAGTACTTC.

DNA of the CDR3: TGTGCCAGCAGCTTAATACGAGGGACTGAAGCTTTCTTT. As protein: CASSLIRGTEAFF. The chain combines TRBV7-3 with TRBJ1-1, with D unclear. The CDR3 is 13 residues long. Germline loops: CDR1 SGHTA, CDR2 FQGTGA. V was pared by 1 base and J by 5 bases, with 8 bases between.